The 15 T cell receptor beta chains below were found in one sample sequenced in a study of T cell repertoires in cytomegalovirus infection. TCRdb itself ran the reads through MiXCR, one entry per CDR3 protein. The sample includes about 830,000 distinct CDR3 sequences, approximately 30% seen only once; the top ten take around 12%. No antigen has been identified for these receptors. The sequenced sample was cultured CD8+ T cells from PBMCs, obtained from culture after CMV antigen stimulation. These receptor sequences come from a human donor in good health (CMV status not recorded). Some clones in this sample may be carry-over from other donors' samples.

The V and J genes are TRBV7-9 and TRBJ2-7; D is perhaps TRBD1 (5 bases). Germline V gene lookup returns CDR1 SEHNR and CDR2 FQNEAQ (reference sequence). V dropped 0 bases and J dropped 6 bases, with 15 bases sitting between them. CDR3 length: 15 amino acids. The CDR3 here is CASSLAEFAQAEQYF. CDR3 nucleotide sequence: TGTGCCAGCAGCTTAGCGGAGTTCGCACAGGCCGAGCAGTACTTC.

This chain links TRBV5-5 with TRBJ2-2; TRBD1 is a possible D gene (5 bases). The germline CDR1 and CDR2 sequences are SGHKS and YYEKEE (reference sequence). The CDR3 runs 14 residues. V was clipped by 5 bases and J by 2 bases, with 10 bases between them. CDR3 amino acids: CASSPQGNTGELFF. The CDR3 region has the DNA TGTGCCAGCAGTCCTCAGGGAAACACCGGGGAGCTGTTTTTT.

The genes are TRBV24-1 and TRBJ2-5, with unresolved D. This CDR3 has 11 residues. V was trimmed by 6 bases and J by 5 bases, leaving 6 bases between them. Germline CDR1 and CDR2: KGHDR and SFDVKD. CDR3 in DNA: TGTGCCACCAGTTTTGCCGAGACCCAGTACTTC. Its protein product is CATSFAETQYF.

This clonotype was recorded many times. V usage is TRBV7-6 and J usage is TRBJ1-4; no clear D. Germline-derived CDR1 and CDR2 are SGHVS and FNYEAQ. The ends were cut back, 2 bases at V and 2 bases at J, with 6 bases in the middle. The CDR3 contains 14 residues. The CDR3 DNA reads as TGTGCCAGCAGCTTAAGACCCACTAATGAAAAACTGTTTTTT. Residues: CASSLRPTNEKLFF.

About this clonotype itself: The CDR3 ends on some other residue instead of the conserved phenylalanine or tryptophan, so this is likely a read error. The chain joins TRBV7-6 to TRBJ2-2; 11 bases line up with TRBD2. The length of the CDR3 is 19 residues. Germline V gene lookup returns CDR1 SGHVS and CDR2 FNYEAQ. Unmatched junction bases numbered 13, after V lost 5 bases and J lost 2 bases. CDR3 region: CASSVPNRLAGINTGELFS. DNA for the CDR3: TGTGCCAGCAGCGTCCCAAATAGACTAGCGGGGATTAACACCGGGGAGCTGTTTTCT.

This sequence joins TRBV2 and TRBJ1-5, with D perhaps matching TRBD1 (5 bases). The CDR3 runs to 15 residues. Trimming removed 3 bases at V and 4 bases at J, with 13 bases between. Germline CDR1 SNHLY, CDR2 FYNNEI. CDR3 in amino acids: CASSDGTPSNQPQHF. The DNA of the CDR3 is TGTGCCAGCAGTGACGGGACGCCTTCTAATCAGCCCCAGCATTTT.

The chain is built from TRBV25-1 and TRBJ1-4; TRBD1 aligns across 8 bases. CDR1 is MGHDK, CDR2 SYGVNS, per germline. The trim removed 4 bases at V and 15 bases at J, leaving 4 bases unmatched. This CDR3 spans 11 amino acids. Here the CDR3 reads CASSVDRVMFF. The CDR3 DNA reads TGTGCCAGCAGTGTGGACAGGGTAATGTTTTTT.

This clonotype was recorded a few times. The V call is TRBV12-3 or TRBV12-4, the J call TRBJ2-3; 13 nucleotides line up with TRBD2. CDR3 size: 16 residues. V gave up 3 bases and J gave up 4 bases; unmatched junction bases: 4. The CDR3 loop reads CASSLRLAGGADTQYF. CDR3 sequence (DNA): TGTGCCAGCAGTTTGAGACTAGCGGGGGGTGCAGATACGCAGTATTTT.

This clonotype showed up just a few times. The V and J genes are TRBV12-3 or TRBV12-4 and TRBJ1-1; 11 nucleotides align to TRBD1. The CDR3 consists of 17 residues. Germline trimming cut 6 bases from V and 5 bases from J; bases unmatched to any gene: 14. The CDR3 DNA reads TGTGCCAGCAGCACCCGGACAGGGGGCCTGCCCAAAACTGAAGCTTTCTTT. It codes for CASSTRTGGLPKTEAFF.

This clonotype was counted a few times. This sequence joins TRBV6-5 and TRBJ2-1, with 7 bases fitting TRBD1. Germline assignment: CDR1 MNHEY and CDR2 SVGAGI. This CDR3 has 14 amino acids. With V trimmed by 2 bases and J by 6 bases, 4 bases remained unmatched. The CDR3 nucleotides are TGTGCCAGCAGTTACCGGGGACAGCTCAATGAGCAGTTCTTC. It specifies CASSYRGQLNEQFF.

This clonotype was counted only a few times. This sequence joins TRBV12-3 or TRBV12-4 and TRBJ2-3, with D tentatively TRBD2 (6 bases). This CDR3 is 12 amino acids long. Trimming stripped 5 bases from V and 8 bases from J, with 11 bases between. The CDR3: CASSKTRGTQYF. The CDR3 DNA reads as TGTGCCAGCAGTAAGACTAGGGGTACGCAGTATTTT.

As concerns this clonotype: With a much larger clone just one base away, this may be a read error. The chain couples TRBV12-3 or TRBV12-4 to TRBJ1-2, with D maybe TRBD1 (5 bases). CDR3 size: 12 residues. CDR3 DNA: TGTGCCGGCAGTTTAGACAGCGTGGCCGGAACCTTC. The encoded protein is CAGSLDSVAGTF.

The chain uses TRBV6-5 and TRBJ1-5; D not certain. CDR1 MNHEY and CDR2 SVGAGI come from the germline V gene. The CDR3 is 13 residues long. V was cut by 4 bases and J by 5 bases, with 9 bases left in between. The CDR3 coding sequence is TGTGCCAGCAGTTCCCAGGACGATCAGCCCCAGCATTTT. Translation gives CASSSQDDQPQHF.

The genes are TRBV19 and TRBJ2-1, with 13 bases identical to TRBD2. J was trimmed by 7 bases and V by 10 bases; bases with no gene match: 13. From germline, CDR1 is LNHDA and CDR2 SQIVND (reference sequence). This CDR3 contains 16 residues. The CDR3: CATIGRGTSGVNEQFF. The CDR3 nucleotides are TGTGCCACCATAGGCCGAGGGACTAGCGGGGTTAATGAGCAGTTCTTC.

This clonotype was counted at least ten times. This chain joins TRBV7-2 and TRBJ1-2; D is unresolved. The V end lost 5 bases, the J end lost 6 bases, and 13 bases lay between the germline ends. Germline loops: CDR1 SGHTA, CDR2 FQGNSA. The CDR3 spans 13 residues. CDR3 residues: CASSPALYDGYTF. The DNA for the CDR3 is TGTGCCAGCAGCCCGGCGTTATATGATGGCTACACCTTC.